A selection of T cell receptor beta chains follows, all from one sample in a study of chemoradiotherapy in HPV16-positive cancers. Profiling relied on immunoSEQ multiplex PCR, and the TCRdb table lists in-frame clones only, not all of them. The table lists 15,000 to 20,000 clones, about 73% of them singletons. Specimen: tumor tissue, collected from a patient who underwent chemoradiotherapy. Every receptor here comes from a human donor with HPV-associated anogenital cancer. Both conserved end residues are part of each CDR3. The D gene is left open where the match is weak. Size tells how often a clone was seen (once, few, many) or the class of an expanded clone, and some rows leave it out.

D gene: NA; clone size: NA; V gene: TRBV5-1; J gene: TRBJ2-1; CDR3 protein: CASSLDPTNEQFF; CDR3 DNA: TGCGCCAGCAGCTTGGACCCAACCAATGAGCAGTTCTTC
D gene: NA; clone size: NA; V gene: TRBV18; J gene: TRBJ2-3; CDR3 protein: CASSPVGVDTQYF; CDR3 DNA: TGTGCCAGCTCACCTGTAGGGGTAGATACGCAGTATTTT
D gene: TRBD2; clone size: NA; V gene: TRBV4-1; J gene: TRBJ2-3; CDR3 protein: CASSQDVVRQAGTDTQYF; CDR3 DNA: TGCGCCAGCAGCCAAGACGTTGTCCGACAAGCGGGAACAGATACGCAGTATTTT
D gene: NA; clone size: NA; V gene: TRBV30; J gene: TRBJ1-2; CDR3 protein: CASWGRGYTF; CDR3 DNA: TGTGCCTCCTGGGGCAGAGGGTACACCTTC
D gene: TRBD2; clone size: NA; V gene: TRBV5-4; J gene: TRBJ2-4; CDR3 protein: CASSLSGVAKNIQYF; CDR3 DNA: TGTGCCAGCAGCTTAAGCGGGGTCGCCAAAAACATTCAGTACTTC
D gene: NA; clone size: few; V gene: TRBV9; J gene: TRBJ1-2; CDR3 protein: CASSVTGSYGYTF; CDR3 DNA: TGTGCCAGCAGCGTGACAGGTTCCTATGGCTACACCTTC
D gene: TRBD1; clone size: few; V gene: TRBV6-5; J gene: TRBJ1-1; CDR3 protein: CASSRNYRGDTEAFF; CDR3 DNA: TGTGCCAGCAGCCGAAACTACAGGGGGGACACTGAAGCTTTCTTT
D gene: NA; clone size: NA; V gene: TRBV19; J gene: TRBJ1-3; CDR3 protein: CASSLGLNSGNTIYF; CDR3 DNA: TGTGCCAGTAGTTTAGGACTCAACTCTGGAAACACCATATATTTT
D gene: TRBD1; clone size: NA; V gene: TRBV28; J gene: TRBJ2-7; CDR3 protein: CASSLYGTALSYEQYF; CDR3 DNA: TGTGCCAGCAGTCTATATGGGACAGCTCTGTCCTACGAGCAGTACTTC
D gene: TRBD1; clone size: NA; V gene: TRBV27; J gene: TRBJ2-7; CDR3 protein: CASSLTSGGIYEQYF; CDR3 DNA: TGTGCCAGCAGCTTGACCTCAGGGGGCATCTACGAGCAGTACTTC
D gene: NA; clone size: once; V gene: TRBV9; J gene: TRBJ2-1; CDR3 protein: CASSNGGGSSYNEQFF; CDR3 DNA: TGTGCCAGCAGCAACGGGGGTGGGAGCTCCTACAATGAGCAGTTCTTC
D gene: NA; clone size: NA; V gene: TRBV9; J gene: TRBJ1-1; CDR3 protein: CASSQAAGVREAFF; CDR3 DNA: TGTGCCAGCAGCCAGGCGGCAGGGGTTCGTGAAGCTTTCTTT
D gene: NA; clone size: NA; V gene: TRBV6-5; J gene: TRBJ2-1; CDR3 protein: CASSHPGNEQFF; CDR3 DNA: TGTGCCAGCAGTCACCCGGGAAATGAGCAGTTCTTC
D gene: TRBD2; clone size: NA; V gene: TRBV5-5; J gene: TRBJ2-7; CDR3 protein: CASSLAGGSSYEQYF; CDR3 DNA: TGTGCCAGCAGCTTAGCGGGGGGGAGCTCCTACGAGCAGTACTTC
D gene: NA; clone size: NA; V gene: TRBV6-5; J gene: TRBJ2-1; CDR3 protein: CASSRFGEQFF; CDR3 DNA: TGTGCCAGCAGTCGATTTGGTGAGCAGTTCTTC
D gene: NA; clone size: NA; V gene: TRBV5-1; J gene: TRBJ2-7; CDR3 protein: CASSIERSYEQYF; CDR3 DNA: TGCGCCAGCAGCATAGAGCGGTCCTACGAGCAGTACTTC
D gene: NA; clone size: NA; V gene: TRBV21-1; J gene: TRBJ2-1; CDR3 protein: CASSKKDPRAPTGNEQFF; CDR3 DNA: TGTGCCAGCAGTAAAAAAGATCCCCGGGCCCCCACGGGTAATGAGCAGTTCTTC
D gene: TRBD1; clone size: medium-sized; V gene: TRBV10-1; J gene: TRBJ2-5; CDR3 protein: CASSAGQTGVQETQYF; CDR3 DNA: TGCGCCAGCTCGGCGGGCCAGACAGGGGTACAAGAGACCCAGTACTTC
D gene: NA; clone size: NA; V gene: TRBV13; J gene: TRBJ2-7; CDR3 protein: CASSLGTGEQYF; CDR3 DNA: TGTGCCAGCAGCTTAGGTACGGGCGAGCAGTACTTC
D gene: NA; clone size: NA; V gene: TRBV5-1; J gene: TRBJ2-2; CDR3 protein: CASSWGTGELFF; CDR3 DNA: TGCGCCAGCAGCTGGGGCACCGGGGAGCTGTTTTTT
D gene: NA; clone size: NA; V gene: TRBV2; J gene: TRBJ2-1; CDR3 protein: CASSASGGGYNEQFF; CDR3 DNA: TGTGCCAGCAGTGCCTCCGGGGGCGGGTACAATGAGCAGTTCTTC
D gene: NA; clone size: NA; V gene: TRBV29-1; J gene: TRBJ2-3; CDR3 protein: CSVEGGRNTDTQYF; CDR3 DNA: TGCAGCGTTGAAGGAGGACGTAACACAGATACGCAGTATTTT
D gene: TRBD1; clone size: few; V gene: TRBV19; J gene: TRBJ1-2; CDR3 protein: CASSIVQGYDGYTF; CDR3 DNA: TGTGCCAGTAGTATAGTACAGGGGTACGATGGCTACACCTTC
D gene: NA; clone size: NA; V gene: TRBV7-3; J gene: TRBJ1-1; CDR3 protein: CASSLWEGTEAFF; CDR3 DNA: TGTGCCAGCAGTCTCTGGGAGGGCACTGAAGCTTTCTTT
D gene: NA; clone size: NA; V gene: TRBV7-5; J gene: TRBJ2-6; CDR3 protein: CVRSPGTGGECGANVLTF; CDR3 DNA: TGTGTCAGAAGCCCAGGGACAGGGGGCGAATGTGGGGCCAACGTCCTGACTTTC
D gene: NA; clone size: NA; V gene: TRBV4-2; J gene: TRBJ2-7; CDR3 protein: CASSQEGFAGEQYF; CDR3 DNA: TGTGCCAGCAGCCAAGAAGGTTTCGCAGGCGAGCAGTACTTC
D gene: NA; clone size: NA; V gene: TRBV7-9; J gene: TRBJ2-7; CDR3 protein: CASSSDYEQYF; CDR3 DNA: TGTGCCAGCAGCTCAGACTACGAGCAGTACTTC
D gene: NA; clone size: NA; V gene: TRBV27; J gene: TRBJ2-3; CDR3 protein: CATAGASSTDTQYF; CDR3 DNA: TGTGCCACCGCGGGGGCCTCTAGCACAGATACGCAGTATTTT
D gene: NA; clone size: NA; V gene: TRBV7-9; J gene: TRBJ1-1; CDR3 protein: CAIIAGGNTEAFF; CDR3 DNA: TGTGCCATCATAGCGGGGGGGAACACTGAAGCTTTCTTT
D gene: NA; clone size: NA; V gene: TRBV2; J gene: TRBJ1-6; CDR3 protein: CASRGTGSPLHF; CDR3 DNA: TGTGCCAGCAGAGGGACCGGTTCACCCCTCCACTTT
D gene: NA; clone size: NA; V gene: TRBV14; J gene: TRBJ2-7; CDR3 protein: CASSPMYSYEQYF; CDR3 DNA: TGTGCCAGCAGCCCGATGTATTCCTACGAGCAGTACTTC
D gene: TRBD1; clone size: NA; V gene: TRBV2; J gene: TRBJ2-7; CDR3 protein: CASRGQAPYEQYF; CDR3 DNA: TGTGCCAGTAGGGGACAGGCCCCCTACGAGCAGTACTTC
D gene: TRBD2; clone size: NA; V gene: TRBV11-1; J gene: TRBJ2-5; CDR3 protein: CASTLMGTRGETQYF; CDR3 DNA: TGTGCCAGCACCCTGATGGGGACTAGGGGGGAGACCCAGTACTTC
D gene: NA; clone size: few; V gene: TRBV29-1; J gene: TRBJ2-7; CDR3 protein: CSGDSYYEQYF; CDR3 DNA: TGCAGCGGTGACAGCTATTACGAGCAGTACTTC
D gene: NA; clone size: once; V gene: TRBV19; J gene: TRBJ2-7; CDR3 protein: CASSRDGRYEQYF; CDR3 DNA: TGTGCCAGTAGTAGGGACGGGAGATACGAGCAGTACTTC
D gene: NA; clone size: NA; V gene: TRBV6-6; J gene: TRBJ1-2; CDR3 protein: CASSSHGNYGYTF; CDR3 DNA: TGTGCCAGCAGTTCGCACGGTAACTATGGCTACACCTTC
D gene: TRBD2; clone size: NA; V gene: TRBV9; J gene: TRBJ2-6; CDR3 protein: CASSAGLAGVGANVLTF; CDR3 DNA: TGTGCCAGCAGCGCCGGACTAGCGGGAGTTGGGGCCAACGTCCTGACTTTC
D gene: NA; clone size: NA; V gene: TRBV19; J gene: TRBJ1-5; CDR3 protein: CASTLDRSNQPQHF; CDR3 DNA: TGTGCCAGTACTCTAGACAGAAGCAATCAGCCCCAGCATTTT
D gene: NA; clone size: few; V gene: TRBV27; J gene: TRBJ1-6; CDR3 protein: CASSFFQDNSPLHF; CDR3 DNA: TGTGCCAGCAGTTTTTTCCAGGATAATTCACCCCTCCACTTT
D gene: NA; clone size: medium-sized; V gene: TRBV6-5; J gene: TRBJ1-5; CDR3 protein: CASRPRGGSNQPQHF; CDR3 DNA: TGTGCCAGCAGACCGCGTGGGGGGAGCAATCAGCCCCAGCATTTT
D gene: NA; clone size: NA; V gene: TRBV29-1; J gene: TRBJ1-1; CDR3 protein: CSVEAHSNTEAFF; CDR3 DNA: TGCAGCGTTGAGGCCCACTCGAACACTGAAGCTTTCTTC
D gene: TRBD1; clone size: NA; V gene: TRBV2; J gene: TRBJ1-5; CDR3 protein: CASHPDRGSQPQHF; CDR3 DNA: TGTGCCAGCCACCCTGACAGGGGGAGTCAGCCCCAGCATTTT
D gene: TRBD2; clone size: NA; V gene: TRBV4-2; J gene: TRBJ2-1; CDR3 protein: CASSTRTSGRNSYNEQFF; CDR3 DNA: TGTGCCAGCAGCACACGGACTAGCGGGCGTAATTCCTACAATGAGCAGTTCTTC
D gene: TRBD1; clone size: few; V gene: TRBV7-2; J gene: TRBJ2-7; CDR3 protein: CASSPTRGTGDEQYF; CDR3 DNA: TGTGCCAGCAGCCCCACCCGCGGGACAGGGGACGAGCAGTACTTC
D gene: NA; clone size: NA; V gene: TRBV11-1; J gene: TRBJ1-1; CDR3 protein: CASSLGRGSTEAFF; CDR3 DNA: TGTGCCAGCAGCTTAGGAAGGGGAAGCACTGAAGCTTTCTTT
D gene: NA; clone size: NA; V gene: TRBV11-2; J gene: TRBJ1-5; CDR3 protein: CASSLSYRDGQPQHF; CDR3 DNA: TGTGCCAGCAGCTTATCTTACAGGGATGGTCAGCCCCAGCATTTT
D gene: NA; clone size: NA; V gene: TRBV28; J gene: TRBJ1-2; CDR3 protein: CASSGQTSLGYTF; CDR3 DNA: TGTGCCAGCAGTGGACAGACCTCACTGGGCTACACCTTC
D gene: NA; clone size: NA; V gene: TRBV18; J gene: TRBJ1-2; CDR3 protein: CASSPSGSTYGYTF; CDR3 DNA: TGTGCCAGCTCACCCTCAGGGTCGACCTATGGCTACACCTTC
D gene: NA; clone size: NA; V gene: TRBV7-6; J gene: TRBJ1-1; CDR3 protein: CASSFNQNTEAFF; CDR3 DNA: TGTGCCAGCAGCTTCAATCAGAACACTGAAGCTTTCTTT
D gene: NA; clone size: NA; V gene: TRBV21-1; J gene: TRBJ2-3; CDR3 protein: CASSKAGQAQYTDTQYF; CDR3 DNA: TGTGCCAGCAGCAAAGCGGGGCAGGCCCAATACACAGATACGCAGTATTTT
D gene: TRBD2; clone size: NA; V gene: TRBV28; J gene: TRBJ2-3; CDR3 protein: CASSLLGGGQLDTQYF; CDR3 DNA: TGTGCCAGCAGTTTGCTCGGGGGGGGGCAGTTGGATACGCAGTATTTT
D gene: TRBD2; clone size: NA; V gene: TRBV29-1; J gene: TRBJ2-5; CDR3 protein: CSALGGSETQYF; CDR3 DNA: TGCAGCGCCCTGGGGGGGTCGGAGACCCAGTACTTC